Presented here are 3 T cell receptor beta chains from one specimen sequenced in a study of CD8 T cells in ankylosing spondylitis. TCRdb reprocessed the 5' RACE reads with MiXCR, giving one entry per CDR3 protein. The profile shows fewer than 350,000 distinct CDR3 sequences, 11% of them singletons. The sequenced sample was blood, either unsorted or a sorted T cell fraction (not recorded which). These receptors were obtained from a female donor with ankylosing spondylitis or in good health (not recorded which).

The chain combines TRBV5-6 with TRBJ2-3; 7 positions match TRBD1. J lost 2 bases, V lost 1 base, and 7 bases had no gene match. This CDR3 spans 16 amino acids. CDR1 SGHDT and CDR2 YYEEEE come from the germline V gene. CDR3 coding DNA: TGTGCCAGCAGCTTGTTTGCAGGGGGAAACACAGATACGCAGTATTTT. Translation: CASSLFAGGNTDTQYF.

This clonotype was seen repeatedly, ten times or more. J is TRBJ2-5 and V is TRBV5-8, with TRBD2 as a possible D gene (6 bases). The CDR3 has 13 residues. Germline assignment: CDR1 SGHTS and CDR2 YDEGEE. The V end was cut by 7 bases, the J end by 4 bases, with 14 bases between. Here the CDR3 DNA reads TGTGCCAGCCGGATAGCGGCCGGAGAGACCCAGTACTTC. Encoded protein: CASRIAAGETQYF.

In its sample, this clonotype was seen a few times. The chain joins TRBV20-1 to TRBJ2-7, with 9 bases matching TRBD2. After removal of 1 base from V and 2 bases from J, the junction contained 9 bases not matched to a gene. This CDR3 contains 16 residues. Germline V CDR1 and CDR2: DFQATT, SNEGSKA (reference sequence). The DNA for the CDR3 is TGCAGTGCTAGAGGGGGACTAGCAGCCACGACCTACGAGCAGTACTTC. It codes for CSARGGLAATTYEQYF.